The entry that follows covers one T cell receptor beta chain sequence. Its antigen is currently unknown. This entry is derived from a study of molecular identifiers for immune sequencing clone quantification. Whole-study context: Replicate RNA came from about 20,000 or 100,000 naive CD8 cells and was split five ways, and four parts were sequenced. Whole-study findings and limits: Clones that exceeded 20 RNA copies held over 98% of effector molecules, yet under 1% in naive cells.

The V gene's germline CDR1 is KGHDR and CDR2 SFDVKD. Germline trimming cut 2 bases from V and 5 bases from J; bases unmatched to any gene: 6. The CDR3 runs 16 residues. TCRdb reprocessed the PCR reads with MiXCR, giving one entry per CDR3 protein. The table records under 350,000 distinct CDR3 sequences, roughly 23% of them present only once. The sequence was collected from a human donor in good health. Some libraries in this study had Jurkat cell RNA spiked in. The sequencing input was naive CD8+ T cells from blood, with Jurkat cell RNA spiked in. Described subset: FACS-sorted CD8+CD4-CCR7+CD45RA+ naive T cells. This chain connects TRBV24-1 to TRBJ2-1; 9 bases are a match to TRBD1. CDR3 sequence reads: CATSDSAGDRDNEQFF. The CDR3 nucleotides are TGTGCCACCAGTGATTCCGCCGGGGACAGGGACAATGAGCAGTTCTTC.